These 27 T cell receptor beta chains were sequenced from one sample in a study of healthy donors' naive CD4 and CD8 T cells (dated by TCRdb to the mid-2010s). The instrument was a 454 GS FLX Titanium. TCR libraries were built from around 500 ng of total RNA with a previously published linear amplification protocol. Using fastp trimming at Q25 and MiXCR clonotype assembly, TCRdb reanalyzed the public sequencing data and kept in-frame beta chains. Rows merge per CDR3 protein into single entries with the most common DNA and genes. Within this sample are 200,000 or so distinct CDR3 sequences, with around 70% of them counted one time only. The ten largest clones capture 2% to 2.5% of the sample. Sequenced material: naive CD4+ and CD8+ T cells sorted from blood, pooled from several donors. Reading the label with the study, this specimen's cell subset or site is: FACS-sorted naive CD4+ (CD45RO-CD45RA+) and naive CD8+ (CD45RA+CD27bright) T cells. These receptors were obtained from a pool of human donors in good health; the sample pools cells from several healthy donors.

V is TRBV7-6 and J is TRBJ2-1, with 7 bases identical to TRBD2. The CDR3 loop spans 17 amino acids. The germline gives CDR1 SGHVS, CDR2 FNYEAQ. After removal of 1 base from V and 3 bases from J, the junction contained 9 bases not matched to a gene. CDR3 coding DNA: TGTGCCAGCAGCTTAGAATGGGGACTACCCAACTACAATGAGCAGTTCTTC. It specifies CASSLEWGLPNYNEQFF.

The table lists this clonotype with a count of one. In nucleotides, the CDR3 is TGCAGCGTTGATAATAGGGGCTCCTACAATGAGCAGTTCTTC. Residues: CSVDNRGSYNEQFF. The V call is TRBV29-1, the J call TRBJ2-1; D may be TRBD1 (5 bases). This CDR3 has 14 residues. Germline V CDR1 and CDR2: SQVTM, ANQGSEA. The V end lost 3 bases, the J end lost 0 bases, and 9 bases lay between the germline ends.

This rearrangement joins TRBV5-1 to TRBJ1-1, with 7 bases lining up with TRBD1. The CDR3 is 15 residues long. CDR1 is SGHRS and CDR2 is YFSETQ in the germline V gene. Losses at the gene ends were 4 bases for V and 0 bases for J; bases not matched to a gene: 6. The CDR3 DNA follows: TGCGCCAGCAGCCTCGGGACAGAGTTGAACACTGAAGCTTTCTTT. Its protein is CASSLGTELNTEAFF.

This chain connects TRBV12-3 or TRBV12-4 to TRBJ2-3; 7 bases line up with TRBD1. The CDR3 has 15 amino acids. J was trimmed by 0 bases and V by 6 bases; bases with no gene match: 6. For the CDR3, the DNA is TGTGCCAGCAGGTACAGGGGCTCTAGCACAGATACGCAGTATTTT. Protein: CASRYRGSSTDTQYF.

The chain joins TRBV20-1 to TRBJ1-5, with TRBD1 as a possible D gene (5 bases). The CDR3 sequence is 14 residues long. The V gene lost 4 bases and the J gene lost 3 bases, with 13 bases spanning the gap. CDR1 is DFQATT and CDR2 is SNEGSKA in the germline V gene (reference sequence). In DNA form, the CDR3 reads TGCAGTGCTACTACAGGCTCCTCCAATCAGCCCCAGCATTTT. The encoded protein is CSATTGSSNQPQHF.

This clonotype showed up just a few times. The chain combines TRBV29-1 with TRBJ2-1; the match to TRBD2 covers 9 bases. The CDR3 loop spans 18 amino acids. Germline lookup yields CDR1 SQVTM and CDR2 ANQGSEA. V gave up 0 bases and J gave up 0 bases; unmatched junction bases: 9. The CDR3 DNA sequence: TGCAGCGTTGAAGATGAGAGGCTAGCGGGGTACTCCTACAATGAGCAGTTCTTC. This translates into CSVEDERLAGYSYNEQFF.

V is TRBV29-1 and J is TRBJ2-7; TRBD2 is a possible D gene (5 bases). Germline V gives CDR1 SQVTM, CDR2 ANQGSEA. The CDR3 is 12 amino acids. Trimming stripped 4 bases from V and 6 bases from J, with 13 bases between. The CDR3 here is CSVGAGEFEQYF. The CDR3 coding sequence is TGCAGCGTTGGGGCTGGGGAGTTCGAGCAGTACTTC.

This clonotype was recorded a few times. The chain carries TRBV19 and TRBJ2-7, with D unresolved. The CDR3 extends over 13 amino acids. Looked up from germline, CDR1 is LNHDA and CDR2 is SQIVND (reference sequence). V gave up 5 bases and J gave up 6 bases, with 14 bases separating them. CDR3 DNA: TGTGCCAGTAGTTCAGGCGATTGGGGCGAGCAGTACTTC. Its protein product is CASSSGDWGEQYF.

The chain is built from TRBV4-1 and TRBJ1-6; D gene ambiguous. V was clipped by 3 bases and J by 6 bases, with 15 bases between them. The length of the CDR3 is 16 residues. Germline assignment: CDR1 MGHRA and CDR2 YSYEKL. The CDR3 bases are TGCGCCAGCAGCCACGGCGGAGGCAACCGTAATTCACCCCTCCACTTT. This translates into CASSHGGGNRNSPLHF.

The chain is built from TRBV27 and TRBJ1-2; 9 positions match TRBD1. V lost 2 bases to trimming and J lost 3 bases; unmatched junction nucleotides: 1. Germline lookup yields CDR1 MNHEY and CDR2 SMNVEV (reference sequence). This CDR3 spans 14 amino acids. As DNA, the CDR3 is TGTGCCAGCAGTTTACGGACAGGGGACTATGGCTACACCTTC. It is translated as CASSLRTGDYGYTF.

This clonotype has just a few counts. The chain has TRBV29-1 and TRBJ1-2, with 8 bases fitting TRBD1. Germline CDR1 SQVTM, CDR2 ANQGSEA. After removal of 5 bases from V and 5 bases from J, the junction contained 7 bases not matched to a gene. This CDR3 has 13 residues. The CDR3 region has the DNA TGCAGCGTTCGGTCAGGGACAGGTTATGGCTACACCTTC. Translated, it gives CSVRSGTGYGYTF.

V is TRBV29-1 and J is TRBJ2-7, with 7 bases aligning to TRBD1. Germline values: CDR1 SQVTM, CDR2 ANQGSEA. Trimming cost V 7 bases and J 5 bases; bases outside gene matches: 8. There are 12 residues in the CDR3. The chain's CDR3 is CSGRQGRDEQYF. Here the CDR3 DNA reads TGCAGCGGCCGACAGGGTCGCGACGAGCAGTACTTC.

There are a few counts of this clonotype. This sequence joins TRBV29-1 and TRBJ1-1; perhaps TRBD1 as D (5 bases). Trimming pared 4 bases from V and 5 bases from J, leaving 5 bases between. Germline assignment: CDR1 SQVTM and CDR2 ANQGSEA. The CDR3 consists of 10 residues. The CDR3 DNA reads as TGCAGCGTTGCAGGGACTGAAGCTTTCTTT. Translation gives CSVAGTEAFF.

This sequence joins TRBV6-5 and TRBJ1-6, with 7 bases aligning to TRBD1. The CDR3 is made up of 15 amino acids. Germline values: CDR1 MNHEY, CDR2 SVGAGI. V was clipped by 6 bases and J by 1 base; unmatched bases: 3. The CDR3: CASSADRSYNSPLHF. The CDR3 coding sequence is TGTGCCAGCAGCGCGGACAGGTCCTATAATTCACCCCTCCACTTT.

This clonotype was observed a single time. V and J are TRBV7-9 and TRBJ2-7, with TRBD2 identical over 12 bases. CDR3 length: 16 amino acids. Germline V gene lookup returns CDR1 SEHNR and CDR2 FQNEAQ (reference sequence). Trimming removed 5 bases from V and 2 bases from J; junction bases left unmatched: 7. This CDR3 reads CASSPRWTSGAYEQYF. CDR3 in DNA: TGTGCCAGCAGCCCTAGGTGGACTAGCGGGGCCTACGAGCAGTACTTC. The complete variable domain, with remaining parts taken from reference TRBV7-9 and TRBJ2-7, reads DTGVSQNPRHKITKRGQNVTFRCDPISEHNRLYWYRQTLGQGPEFLTYFQNEAQLEKSRLLSDRFSAERPKGSFSTLEIQRTEQGDSAMYLCASSPRWTSGAYEQYFGPGTRLTVT.

This sequence joins TRBV27 and TRBJ2-7; D unresolved. V was shortened by 3 bases and J by 3 bases, with 9 bases between the two germline ends. CDR1 is MNHEY and CDR2 is SMNVEV in the germline V gene (reference sequence). The CDR3 has 13 amino acids. CDR3 DNA: TGTGCCAGCAGTTTGGGCTCATACTACGAGCAGTACTTC. This encodes CASSLGSYYEQYF.

The chain combines TRBV29-1 with TRBJ1-2, with D unresolved. The V end lost 7 bases, the J end lost 4 bases, and 10 bases lay between the germline ends. Germline CDR1 and CDR2: SQVTM and ANQGSEA. The CDR3 totals 11 residues. Here the CDR3 DNA reads TGCAGCGCCCCAACGCCCTATGGCTACACCTTC. This translates into CSAPTPYGYTF. The full variable domain, its missing parts supplied by reference TRBV29-1 and TRBJ1-2, is SAVISQKPSRDICQRGTSLTIQCQVDSQVTMMFWYRQQPGQSLTLIATANQGSEATYESGFVIDKFPISRPNLTFSTLTVSNMSPEDSSIYLCSAPTPYGYTFGSGTRLTVV.

The chain is built from TRBV6-2 or TRBV6-3 and TRBJ1-2; D is unclear. Between the trimmed V and J ends, which lost 9 bases and 4 bases, there was a span of 12 bases. The CDR3 has 12 residues. CDR1 and CDR2 (germline): MNHEY, SVGEGT. The CDR3 DNA reads TGTGCCAGTGCCCGGGGATCCTATGGCTACACCTTC. Protein sequence: CASARGSYGYTF.

The gene calls are TRBV30 and TRBJ1-2, with D possibly TRBD1 on 5 matching bases. CDR1 and CDR2 from the germline V gene are GTSNPN and SVGIG (reference sequence). The CDR3 sequence is 14 residues long. V was shortened by 1 base and J by 3 bases, with 12 bases between the two germline ends. The CDR3 is CAWSAPQGYYGYTF. CDR3 bases: TGTGCCTGGAGTGCTCCCCAGGGCTACTATGGCTACACCTTC. Using reference TRBV30 and TRBJ1-2 for the parts outside the CDR3, the full variable domain is SQTIHQWPATLVQPVGSPLSLECTVEGTSNPNLYWYRQAAGRGLQLLFYSVGIGQISSEVPQNLSASRPQDRQFILSSKKLLLSDSGFYLCAWSAPQGYYGYTFGSGTRLTVV.

The chain carries TRBV29-1 and TRBJ2-3; 9 nucleotides match TRBD2. Germline V gene sequence: CDR1 SQVTM, CDR2 ANQGSEA. The J segment lost 2 bases and the V segment lost 3 bases, leaving 6 bases of the junction unmatched. This CDR3 spans 15 amino acids. CDR3 sequence: CSVEQAGGFTDTQYF. CDR3 DNA sequence: TGCAGCGTTGAGCAGGCGGGAGGGTTCACAGATACGCAGTATTTT.

This rearrangement joins TRBV25-1 to TRBJ2-6; unclear D gene. Trimming pared 8 bases from V and 4 bases from J, leaving 9 bases between. CDR3 length: 13 residues. The V gene's germline CDR1 is MGHDK and CDR2 SYGVNS. The CDR3 here is CASSKSGANVLTF. The CDR3, as DNA: TGTGCCAGCTCTAAATCCGGGGCCAACGTCCTGACTTTC.

In the case of this clonotype: One end of the junction is discordant with germline, which a read error may explain. The chain carries TRBV2 and TRBJ2-1; D call uncertain. CDR1 is SNHLY, CDR2 FYNNEI, per germline. The CDR3 contains 15 residues. CDR3 DNA: TGCGCCAGCAGTGAGCTCTTACTCCCTCACAATGAGCAGTTCTTC. Its protein is CASSELLLPHNEQFF. The whole variable domain, filled in from reference TRBV2 and TRBJ2-1, reads EPEVTQTPSHQVTQMGQEVILRCVPISNHLYFYWYRQILGQKVEFLVSFYNNEISEKSEIFDDQFSVERPDGSNFTLKIRSTKLEDSAMYFCASSELLLPHNEQFFGPGTRLTVL.

The chain links TRBV5-1 to TRBJ2-5, with D possibly TRBD2 on 5 matching bases. This CDR3 contains 15 residues. CDR1 is SGHRS, CDR2 YFSETQ, per germline. V was pared by 4 bases and J by 3 bases, with 16 bases between. CDR3 protein: CASSASSGIKETQYF. The CDR3 DNA is TGCGCCAGCAGCGCATCCTCCGGGATTAAAGAGACCCAGTACTTC.

This clonotype was counted between two and nine times. This chain connects TRBV28 to TRBJ1-1; no firm D call. Per germline, CDR1 MDHEN and CDR2 SYDVKM. CDR3 length: 13 residues. The V end was cut by 1 base, the J end by 7 bases, with 10 bases between. The CDR3 DNA is TGTGCCAGCAGTTTATCCCGGGTTGTTGAAGCTTTCTTT. This sequence encodes CASSLSRVVEAFF.

V and J are TRBV29-1 and TRBJ2-1, with TRBD1 as a possible D gene (6 bases). Germline CDR1 and CDR2: SQVTM and ANQGSEA. Trimming cost V 4 bases and J 0 bases, with 10 bases left between them. CDR3 length equals 14 residues. CDR3 sequence reads: CSVVQGPSYNEQFF. The CDR3 DNA follows: TGCAGCGTTGTCCAGGGGCCCTCCTACAATGAGCAGTTCTTC.

The rearrangement links TRBV30 to TRBJ1-5; D is unclear. The CDR3 contains 14 residues. Trimming removed 0 bases from V and 4 bases from J, with 10 bases in between. Germline V gene sequence: CDR1 GTSNPN, CDR2 SVGIG (reference sequence). CDR3 protein: CAWSVRRPNQPQHF. DNA of the CDR3: TGTGCCTGGAGTGTACGGAGGCCTAATCAGCCCCAGCATTTT.

The chain combines TRBV29-1 with TRBJ2-7; 7 bases are shared with TRBD1. This CDR3 spans 17 amino acids. V was clipped by 5 bases and J by 2 bases; unmatched bases: 18. Germline values: CDR1 SQVTM, CDR2 ANQGSEA. The CDR3 protein is CSVHEPRTGLTPYEQYF. As DNA, the CDR3 is TGCAGCGTTCATGAACCTAGGACAGGCCTAACACCCTACGAGCAGTACTTC.